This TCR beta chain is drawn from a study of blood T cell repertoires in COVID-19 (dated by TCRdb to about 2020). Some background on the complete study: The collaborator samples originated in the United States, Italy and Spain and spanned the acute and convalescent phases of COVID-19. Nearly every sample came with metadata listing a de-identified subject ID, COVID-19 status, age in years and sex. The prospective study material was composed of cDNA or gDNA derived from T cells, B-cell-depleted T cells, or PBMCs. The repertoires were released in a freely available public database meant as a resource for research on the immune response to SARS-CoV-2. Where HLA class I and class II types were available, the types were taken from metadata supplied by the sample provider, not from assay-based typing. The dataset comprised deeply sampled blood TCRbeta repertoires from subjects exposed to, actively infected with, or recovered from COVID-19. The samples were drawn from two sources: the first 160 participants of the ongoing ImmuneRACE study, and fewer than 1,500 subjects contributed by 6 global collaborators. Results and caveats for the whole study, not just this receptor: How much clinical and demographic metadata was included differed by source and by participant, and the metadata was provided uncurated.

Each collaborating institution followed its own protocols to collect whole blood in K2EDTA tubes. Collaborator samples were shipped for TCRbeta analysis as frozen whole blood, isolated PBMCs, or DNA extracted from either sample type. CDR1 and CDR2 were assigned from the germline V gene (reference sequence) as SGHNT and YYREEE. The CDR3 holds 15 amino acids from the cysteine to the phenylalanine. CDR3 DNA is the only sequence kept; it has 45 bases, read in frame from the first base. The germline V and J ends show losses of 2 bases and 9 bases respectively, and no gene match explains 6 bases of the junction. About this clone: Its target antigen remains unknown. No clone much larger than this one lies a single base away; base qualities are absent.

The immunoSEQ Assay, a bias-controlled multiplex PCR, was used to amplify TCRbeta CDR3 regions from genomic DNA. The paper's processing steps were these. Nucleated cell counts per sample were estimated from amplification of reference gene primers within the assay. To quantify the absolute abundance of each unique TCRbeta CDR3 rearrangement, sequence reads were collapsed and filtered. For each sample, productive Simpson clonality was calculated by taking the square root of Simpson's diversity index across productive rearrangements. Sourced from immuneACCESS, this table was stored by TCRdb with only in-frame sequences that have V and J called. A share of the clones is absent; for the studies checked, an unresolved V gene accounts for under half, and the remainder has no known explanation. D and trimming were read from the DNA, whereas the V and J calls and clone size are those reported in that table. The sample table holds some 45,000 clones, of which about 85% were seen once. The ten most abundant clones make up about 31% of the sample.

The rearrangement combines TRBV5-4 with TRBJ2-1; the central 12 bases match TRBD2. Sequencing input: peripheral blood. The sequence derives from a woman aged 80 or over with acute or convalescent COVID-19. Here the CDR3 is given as CASSLGLAGGGEQFF. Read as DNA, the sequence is TGTGCCAGCAGCTTAGGGCTAGCGGGAGGGGGTGAGCAGTTCTTC.